The entry below describes one T cell receptor beta chain. Its specificity is unknown. This sample was taken from a study of beta chain features in type 1 diabetes. Findings and limits, study-wide: The naive, central memory and Treg TCRB repertoires of patients appeared to be more similar to one another than those of healthy donors.

cDNA synthesis used the whole RNA isolate, giving expressed TCRB sequences. Sequencing used immunoSEQ multiplex PCR; TCRdb keeps in-frame clones, though not all of them. The data hold 860,000 or so clones, with about a sixth observed a single time. The CDR3 length is 15 residues. The V end lost 0 bases, the J end lost 4 bases, and 9 bases lay between the germline ends. Per germline, CDR1 SGHTA and CDR2 FQGNSA. The sample was naive CD4+ T cells from blood. This TCR derives from a woman aged 18 to 35 in good health. The gene calls are TRBV7-2 and TRBJ2-2; D is unresolved. CDR3 sequence reads: CASSLAHLTTGELFF. The CDR3 region has the DNA TGTGCCAGCAGCTTAGCCCATTTAACCACCGGGGAGCTGTTTTTT.